This T cell receptor beta chain came from a study of blood T cell repertoires in COVID-19. Study background: Sites across the United States, Italy and Spain contributed samples from acute and convalescent COVID-19. The cDNA or gDNA used as material had been derived from T cells, B-cell-depleted T cells, or PBMCs.

As processed by the authors: Reference gene primers were amplified, and this amplification served to estimate nucleated cell counts. The protocol was immunoSEQ multiplex PCR, while the TCRdb copy is restricted to in-frame clones and leaves out a portion. For V, J and clone size, that table is used; D and trimming come from the DNA. Of tens of thousands of clones in the sample, 79% are singletons; the top ten hold over 9%. The CDR3 totals 15 residues. CDR1 is SGHKS, CDR2 YYEKEE, per germline (reference sequence). The V gene end was trimmed by 4 bases and the J gene end by 1 base; junction bases not matched to a gene: 7.

Input material: peripheral blood. The receptor's source is a man in his 70s with acute or convalescent COVID-19. The chain carries TRBV5-5 and TRBJ1-1, with 7 bases aligning to TRBD1. The CDR3 sequence is CASSPRQGQNTEAFF. CDR3 nucleotide sequence: TGTGCCAGCAGCCCGAGACAGGGACAGAACACTGAAGCTTTCTTT.